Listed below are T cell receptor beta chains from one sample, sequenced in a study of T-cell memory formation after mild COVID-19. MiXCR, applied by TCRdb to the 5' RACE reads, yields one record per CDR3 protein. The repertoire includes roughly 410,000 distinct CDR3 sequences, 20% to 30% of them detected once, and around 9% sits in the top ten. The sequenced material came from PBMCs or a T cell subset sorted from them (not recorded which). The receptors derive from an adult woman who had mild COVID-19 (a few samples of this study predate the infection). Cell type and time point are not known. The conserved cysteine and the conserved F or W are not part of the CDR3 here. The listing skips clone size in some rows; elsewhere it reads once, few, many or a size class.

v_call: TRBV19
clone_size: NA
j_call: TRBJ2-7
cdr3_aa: ASSISGRVDEQY

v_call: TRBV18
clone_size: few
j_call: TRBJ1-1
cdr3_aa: ASSPSWGNTEAF

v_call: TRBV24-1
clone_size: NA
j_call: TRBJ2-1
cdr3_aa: ATSSGSQYNEQF

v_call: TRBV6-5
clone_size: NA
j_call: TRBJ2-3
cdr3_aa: ASSYPSGTQY

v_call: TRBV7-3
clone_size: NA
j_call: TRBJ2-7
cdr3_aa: ASSPDLGSVYEQY

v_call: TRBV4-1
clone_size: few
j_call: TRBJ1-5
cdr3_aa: ASSQVSVNQPQH

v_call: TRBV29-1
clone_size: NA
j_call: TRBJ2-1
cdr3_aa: SVEDGGGAEQF

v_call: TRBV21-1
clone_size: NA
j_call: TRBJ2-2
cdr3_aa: ASRGGTSHTGELF

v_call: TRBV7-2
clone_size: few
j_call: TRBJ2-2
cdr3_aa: ASSLGDRIAGELF

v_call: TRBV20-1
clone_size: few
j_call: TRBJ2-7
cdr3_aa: SARDGTSDYEQY

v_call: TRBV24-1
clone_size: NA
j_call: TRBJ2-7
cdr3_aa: ATSDPTSGSCEQY

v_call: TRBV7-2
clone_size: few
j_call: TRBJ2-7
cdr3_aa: ASSFGLGSSYEQY

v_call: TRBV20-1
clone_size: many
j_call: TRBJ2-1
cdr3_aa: SARPGLRVINEQF

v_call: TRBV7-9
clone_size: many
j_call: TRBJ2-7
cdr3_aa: ASSFDGTYEQY

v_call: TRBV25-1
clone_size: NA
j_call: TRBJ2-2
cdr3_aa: ASSGQETNTGELF

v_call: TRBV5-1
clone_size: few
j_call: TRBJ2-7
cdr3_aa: ASSFDRVPSYEQY

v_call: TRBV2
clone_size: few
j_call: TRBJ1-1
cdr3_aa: ASGRGWTEAF

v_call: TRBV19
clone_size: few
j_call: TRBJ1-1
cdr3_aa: ASSLQGISTEAF

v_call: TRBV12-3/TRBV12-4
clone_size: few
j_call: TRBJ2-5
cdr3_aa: ASSFDSPRAQY

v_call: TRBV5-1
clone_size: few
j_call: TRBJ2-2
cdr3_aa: ASSLGLAGVNTGELF

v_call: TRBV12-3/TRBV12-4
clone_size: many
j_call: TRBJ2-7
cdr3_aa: ASSLAGLEGNEQY

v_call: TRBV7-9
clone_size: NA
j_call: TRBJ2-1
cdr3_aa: ASSSSGRGGLNEQF

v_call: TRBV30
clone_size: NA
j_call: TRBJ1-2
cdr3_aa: AWSLRGGGGFYGYT

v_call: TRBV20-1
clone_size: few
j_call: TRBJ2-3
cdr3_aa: SARDPSTGGTRLSTDTQY

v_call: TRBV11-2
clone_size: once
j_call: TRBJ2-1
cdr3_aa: ASSLDPRLAGKGNEQF

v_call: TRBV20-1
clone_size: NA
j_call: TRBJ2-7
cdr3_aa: SARLSGTPYEQY

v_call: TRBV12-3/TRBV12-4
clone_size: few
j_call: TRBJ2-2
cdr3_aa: ASSWDRAGTGELF

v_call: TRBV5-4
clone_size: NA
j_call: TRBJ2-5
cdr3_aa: ASSLGVGDVY

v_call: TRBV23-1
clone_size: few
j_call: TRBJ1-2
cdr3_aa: ASSHHPRRGFNYGYT

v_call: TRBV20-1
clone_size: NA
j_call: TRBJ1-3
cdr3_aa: SARASGNTIY

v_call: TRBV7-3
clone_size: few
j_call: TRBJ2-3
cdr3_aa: ASSPTPGLHTDTQY

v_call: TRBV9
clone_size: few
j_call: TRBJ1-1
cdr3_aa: ASSVARGSTEAF

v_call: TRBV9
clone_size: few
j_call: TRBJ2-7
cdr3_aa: ASSPPPGQGFYEQY

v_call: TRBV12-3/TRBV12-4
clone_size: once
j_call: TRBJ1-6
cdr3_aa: ASSLGVGTPFDSPLH

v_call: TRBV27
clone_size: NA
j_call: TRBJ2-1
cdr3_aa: ASKIRTGVLLEQF

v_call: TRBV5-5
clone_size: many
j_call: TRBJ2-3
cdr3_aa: ASSFLAGEWGGTDTQY

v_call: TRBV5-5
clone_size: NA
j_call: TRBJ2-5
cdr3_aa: ASSGDKYQETQY

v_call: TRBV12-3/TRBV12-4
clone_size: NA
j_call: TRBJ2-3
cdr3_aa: ASSPSTGHTQY

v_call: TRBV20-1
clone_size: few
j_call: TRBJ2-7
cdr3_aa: SALVASGTYEQY

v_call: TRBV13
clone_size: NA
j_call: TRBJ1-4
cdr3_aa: ASSPRQGAVGNEKLF